This T cell receptor beta chain stems from a study of cytomegalovirus exposure and HLA in healthy donors. Findings and limits, study-wide: Reportedly, TCR beta sequences accurately predicted HLA-A and HLA-B alleles in most subjects.

This CDR3 spans 14 amino acids. The germline gives CDR1 SGHAT, CDR2 FQNNGV. The V end was cut by 0 bases, the J end by 1 base, with 6 bases between. The PCR had 60 Vbeta and 13 Jbeta primers. This table comes from immunoSEQ multiplex PCR, and its TCRdb copy is limited to in-frame clones, with some not included. The data show about 140,000 clones, 80% seen once. For this clone: The antigen remains undetermined.

Sequencing was performed on PBMCs. This clonotype was obtained from a male donor in good health and CMV-seronegative. The chain combines TRBV11-2 with TRBJ1-2; no reliable D call. This CDR3 reads CASSLETNNYGYTF. The CDR3 region has the DNA TGTGCCAGCAGCTTAGAAACAAATAACTATGGCTACACCTTC.